These 32 T cell receptor beta chains were sequenced from one sample in a study of blood T cell repertoires in COVID-19. Sequenced by immunoSEQ multiplex PCR; TCRdb stores in-frame clones only, minus some. The profile shows some 160,000 clones, 84% of them singletons. Sequenced: peripheral blood. These receptors came from an elderly woman with COVID-19, enrolled during active disease.

In nucleotides, the CDR3 is TGCAGCGTTTCAGCGGGAGGGGTCACCGGGGAGCTGTTTTTT. This codes for CSVSAGGVTGELFF. The genes are TRBV29-1 and TRBJ2-2, with 10 bases lining up with TRBD2. Germline lookup yields CDR1 SQVTM and CDR2 ANQGSEA. The CDR3 runs 14 residues. V trimming: 5 bases; J trimming: 4 bases; junction bases outside the gene matches: 4.

The chain combines TRBV7-2 with TRBJ2-7; 9 bases map to TRBD2. This CDR3 has 18 residues. V lost 8 bases to trimming and J lost 0 bases; unmatched junction nucleotides: 17. Germline V gene lookup returns CDR1 SGHTA and CDR2 FQGNSA. DNA of the CDR3: TGTGCCAGCGCTGACTGGCGGGGGGGCATCCTGAGCTCCTACGAGCAGTACTTC. Translating gives CASADWRGGILSSYEQYF.

The J gene is TRBJ1-1, the V gene TRBV5-5; tentatively, D is TRBD1 (6 bases). The V gene's germline CDR1 is SGHKS and CDR2 YYEKEE (reference sequence). CDR3 length: 15 amino acids. The V and J ends lost 5 bases and 1 base respectively, with 15 bases between them. The CDR3 loop is CASRMTGKSNTEAFF. The CDR3, as DNA: TGTGCCAGCAGGATGACAGGCAAATCGAACACTGAAGCTTTCTTT. Together with reference TRBV5-5 and TRBJ1-1, the CDR3 gives the full variable domain: DAGVTQSPTHLIKTRGQQVTLRCSPISGHKSVSWYQQVLGQGPQFIFQYYEKEERGRGNFPDRFSARQFPNYSSELNVNALLLGDSALYLCASRMTGKSNTEAFFGQGTRLTVV.

The chain carries TRBV5-1 and TRBJ2-1; D possibly corresponds to TRBD1 (6 bases). The CDR3 is 15 amino acids. Germline V gene data show CDR1 as SGHRS and CDR2 as YFSETQ. The ends were cut back, 4 bases at V and 0 bases at J, with 11 bases in the middle. The CDR3 DNA follows: TGCGCCAGCAGCAAGGAAGGGGGCTCCTACAATGAGCAGTTCTTC. Translating it yields CASSKEGGSYNEQFF.

This clone was detected a few times. The chain combines TRBV24-1 with TRBJ2-2; 8 bases agree with TRBD1. Germline V gives CDR1 KGHDR, CDR2 SFDVKD. The CDR3 runs 16 residues. V lost 3 bases to trimming and J lost 6 bases; unmatched junction nucleotides: 8. CDR3 sequence reads: CATSDHRTGLAGELFF. In DNA, the CDR3 is TGTGCCACCAGTGATCATCGGACAGGGCTCGCCGGGGAGCTGTTTTTT.

This clone occurred once. The chain links TRBV6-5 to TRBJ1-5, with 7 bases that match TRBD1. The V gene's germline CDR1 is MNHEY and CDR2 SVGAGI. The CDR3 is 15 residues long. The V segment lost 5 bases and the J segment 1 base; nucleotides outside the gene matches: 5. Here the CDR3 DNA reads TGTGCCAGCAGTCACAACAGGGGAAGCAATCAGCCCCAGCATTTT. Protein sequence: CASSHNRGSNQPQHF.

The CDR3 loop is CASSYAGPGREQYF. CDR3 in DNA: TGTGCCAGCAGTTATGCGGGACCGGGGAGGGAGCAGTACTTC. J is TRBJ2-7 and V is TRBV6-6; D perhaps matches TRBD2 (6 bases). The CDR3 covers 14 residues. In germline, CDR1 is MNHNY, CDR2 SVGAGI (reference sequence). Deletions cut 3 bases from V and 7 bases from J, with 16 bases between.

This sequence joins TRBV12-5 and TRBJ1-4; TRBD1 matches at 8 bases. The CDR3 consists of 14 residues. The J segment lost 8 bases and the V segment lost 3 bases, leaving 5 bases of the junction unmatched. Germline V gene lookup returns CDR1 LGHNT and CDR2 FRNRAP. The CDR3 bases are TGTGCTAGTGGTTTACAGGGGGACTCAGAAAAACTGTTTTTT. Its protein is CASGLQGDSEKLFF.

The chain links TRBV21-1 to TRBJ1-6. TRBV21-1 is an annotated pseudogene. CDR3 length: 13 residues. DNA of the CDR3: TGTGCCAGCAGCAAACCCCCGAATTCACCCCTCCACTTT. This encodes CASSKPPNSPLHF.

There are a few counts of this clone. V is TRBV10-3 and J is TRBJ2-7, with unresolved D. The germline gives CDR1 ENHRY, CDR2 SYGVKD. CDR3 length: 15 amino acids. Trimming stripped 0 bases from V and 0 bases from J, with 9 bases between. This CDR3 is CAISESYPYSYEQYF. CDR3 DNA: TGTGCCATCAGTGAGTCCTACCCCTACTCCTACGAGCAGTACTTC.

The chain carries TRBV2 and TRBJ2-7; 8 positions match TRBD2. With 4 bases clipped from V and 2 bases from J, the junction kept 4 bases outside the gene matches. The length of the CDR3 is 14 residues. The germline V gene has CDR1 SNHLY and CDR2 FYNNEI. DNA of the CDR3: TGTGCCAGCAGTGTCCGGCGGGGGGCCTACGAGCAGTACTTC. As protein: CASSVRRGAYEQYF.

The chain couples TRBV19 to TRBJ2-5; TRBD1 matches 9 bases. The CDR3 has 15 amino acids. CDR1 is LNHDA and CDR2 is SQIVND in the germline V gene (reference sequence). J lost 0 bases, V lost 4 bases, and 3 bases had no gene match. Written as DNA, the CDR3 is TGTGCCAGTAGTACCGGGACAGGGAACCAAGAGACCCAGTACTTC. It encodes CASSTGTGNQETQYF.

The genes are TRBV28 and TRBJ2-3; D is perhaps TRBD2 (7 bases). The V and J ends lost 3 bases and 0 bases respectively, with 10 bases between them. The CDR3 runs to 15 residues. Germline CDR1 MDHEN, CDR2 SYDVKM. This CDR3 is CASSFAGASTDTQYF. The CDR3 DNA sequence: TGTGCCAGCAGTTTTGCGGGGGCTAGCACAGATACGCAGTATTTT.

This rearrangement joins TRBV10-3 to TRBJ1-2; 8 nucleotides align to TRBD1. V trimming: 11 bases; J trimming: 1 base; junction bases outside the gene matches: 9. The CDR3 is made up of 14 amino acids. Germline V CDR1 and CDR2: ENHRY, SYGVKD. CDR3 coding DNA: TGTGCCCTATCACCGACAGGGGATAACTATGGCTACACCTTC. It yields the protein CALSPTGDNYGYTF.

The chain carries TRBV18 and TRBJ2-2, with TRBD2 matching over 14 bases. V gave up 4 bases and J gave up 6 bases; unmatched junction bases: 16. CDR3 length equals 20 residues. Per the germline V gene, CDR1 is KGHSH and CDR2 is LQKENI. The DNA for the CDR3 is TGTGCCAGCTCACTCGGGACTAGCGGGAGTTGGCGCGGGAGTTCCGGGGAGCTGTTTTTT. Its protein is CASSLGTSGSWRGSSGELFF.

V usage is TRBV5-4 and J usage is TRBJ2-5; TRBD2 agrees at 10 bases. After removal of 4 bases from V and 5 bases from J, the junction contained 11 bases not matched to a gene. Per the germline V gene, CDR1 is SGHNT and CDR2 is YYREEE (reference sequence). The CDR3 loop spans 16 amino acids. This CDR3 is CASSVLAGKGWETQYF. The CDR3 DNA reads as TGTGCCAGCAGCGTACTAGCGGGAAAAGGTTGGGAGACCCAGTACTTC.

The chain links TRBV30 to TRBJ1-6; 7 bases align to TRBD1. CDR1 is GTSNPN, CDR2 SVGIG, per germline (reference sequence). This CDR3 spans 15 amino acids. Losses at the gene ends were 0 bases for V and 6 bases for J; bases not matched to a gene: 5. CDR3 in amino acids: CAWSVVGGFNSPLHF. The CDR3 region has the DNA TGTGCCTGGAGTGTTGTAGGGGGCTTTAATTCACCCCTCCACTTT.

The chain uses TRBV3-1 (or the pseudogene TRBV3-2) and TRBJ1-4, with 7 bases matching TRBD1. J gave up 3 bases and V 7 bases, and 5 bases lay outside the gene matches. Germline CDR1 is LGHDT and CDR2 is YNNKEL (reference sequence). The CDR3 contains 14 residues. CDR3 nucleotide sequence: TGTGCCAGCAACAACAGGGGATCTAATGAAAAACTGTTTTTT. Amino acid sequence: CASNNRGSNEKLFF.

V and J are TRBV7-2 and TRBJ1-1; a possible D gene is TRBD1 (5 bases). V was pared by 3 bases and J by 1 base, with 12 bases between. This CDR3 is 15 amino acids long. Per the germline V gene, CDR1 is SGHTA and CDR2 is FQGNSA. The CDR3 is CASSFAGLGNTEAFF. The CDR3 coding sequence is TGTGCCAGCAGCTTCGCAGGGCTAGGGAACACTGAAGCTTTCTTT.

Points on this clone: The junction shows a germline mismatch at one end, possibly a read error. The rearrangement joins TRBV5-1 to TRBJ1-1; 8 nucleotides agree with TRBD1. The CDR3 loop spans 13 amino acids. The germline V gene has CDR1 SGHRS and CDR2 YFSETQ. This CDR3 reads CASSWGQDTEAFF. In DNA form, the CDR3 reads TGCGCCAGCAGCTGGGGACAGGACACCGAAGCTTTCTTT.

V gene TRBV10-3 combines with J gene TRBJ1-6, with D uncertain. CDR1 ENHRY and CDR2 SYGVKD come from the germline V gene. Trimming removed 7 bases at V and 0 bases at J, with 13 bases between. This CDR3 has 16 amino acids. DNA for the CDR3: TGTGCCATCACCAACACGCCAAGCTCCTATAATTCACCCCTCCACTTT. It translates to CAITNTPSSYNSPLHF.

The CDR3 sequence is CASSLGTIPEAFF. Written as DNA, the CDR3 is TGTGCCAGCAGTTTAGGGACAATCCCGGAAGCTTTCTTT. The rearrangement joins TRBV12-3 or TRBV12-4 to TRBJ1-1; tentatively, D is TRBD1 (5 bases). The V end lost 1 base, the J end lost 8 bases, and 11 bases lay between the germline ends. The CDR3 extends over 13 amino acids.

Only one count was recorded for this clone. The gene calls are TRBV7-9 and TRBJ2-1, with D perhaps TRBD1 (6 bases). Germline V gene data show CDR1 as SEHNR and CDR2 as FQNEAQ (reference sequence). The CDR3 covers 14 residues. V shed 8 bases and J shed 2 bases, with 13 bases lying between them. Written as DNA, the CDR3 is TGTGCCAGCCCATACAGGGTGACCTACAATGAGCAGTTCTTC. It encodes CASPYRVTYNEQFF. Using reference TRBV7-9 and TRBJ2-1 for the parts outside the CDR3, the full variable domain is DTGVSQNPRHKITKRGQNVTFRCDPISEHNRLYWYRQTLGQGPEFLTYFQNEAQLEKSRLLSDRFSAERPKGSFSTLEIQRTEQGDSAMYLCASPYRVTYNEQFFGPGTRLTVL.

The chain combines TRBV9 with TRBJ2-3; tentative D call: TRBD2 (5 bases). Germline CDR1 and CDR2: SGDLS and YYNGEE. CDR3 length: 21 residues. The V and J ends lost 3 bases and 2 bases respectively, with 31 bases between them. The CDR3 region has the DNA TGTGCCAGCAGCGCGAGGACCGTAGCGAGTTTTCTGGGGATATACACAGATACGCAGTATTTT. This sequence encodes CASSARTVASFLGIYTDTQYF.

The rearrangement uses TRBV10-3 and TRBJ2-7; TRBD2 agrees at 12 bases. Looked up from germline, CDR1 is ENHRY and CDR2 is SYGVKD. Trimming took 6 bases from V and 12 from J; bases not matched to a gene: 15. The CDR3 is made up of 15 amino acids. The CDR3, as DNA: TGTGCCATCAGGGACCGACCGGGACTAGCGGGTCTGGGGTACTTC. Protein sequence: CAIRDRPGLAGLGYF.

Turning to this clone: At one end the junction does not follow the germline gene, possibly because of a read error. J is TRBJ2-7 and V is TRBV7-9; 8 positions agree with TRBD2. CDR3 length: 18 residues. The germline V gene has CDR1 SEHNR and CDR2 FQNEAQ (reference sequence). CDR3 in amino acids: CASSLAGLGGTSSYEQYF. The DNA of the CDR3 is TGTGCCAGCAGCCTAGCGGGTCTCGGCGGAACCAGCTCCTACGAGCAGTACTTC.

The chain links TRBV5-1 to TRBJ1-4; 11 bases line up with TRBD1. This CDR3 has 14 amino acids. V trimming: 4 bases; J trimming: 8 bases; junction bases outside the gene matches: 4. Per the germline V gene, CDR1 is SGHRS and CDR2 is YFSETQ. The CDR3 protein is CASSPGTGGEKLFF. In DNA form, the CDR3 reads TGCGCCAGCAGCCCCGGGACAGGGGGGGAAAAACTGTTTTTT.

This chain links TRBV18 with TRBJ1-2, with D unclear. Per the germline V gene, CDR1 is KGHSH and CDR2 is LQKENI. V was shortened by 0 bases and J by 2 bases, with 10 bases between the two germline ends. This CDR3 has 15 amino acids. The CDR3 DNA is TGTGCCAGCTCACCACCGTTGGGAGCAAACTATGGCTACACCTTC. It specifies CASSPPLGANYGYTF.

The rearrangement joins TRBV7-9 to TRBJ1-1, with D tentatively TRBD1 (6 bases). The CDR3 sequence is 16 residues long. Deletions cut 5 bases from V and 1 base from J, with 17 bases between. Germline lookup yields CDR1 SEHNR and CDR2 FQNEAQ (reference sequence). The CDR3, as DNA: TGTGCCAGCAGCCCAAAACTACAGGGCGAGAACACTGAAGCTTTCTTT. It codes for CASSPKLQGENTEAFF.

The gene calls are TRBV9 and TRBJ2-3, with 15 positions matching TRBD2. The germline V gene has CDR1 SGDLS and CDR2 YYNGEE. Losses at the gene ends were 4 bases for V and 2 bases for J; bases not matched to a gene: 5. CDR3 length: 17 residues. CDR3 DNA sequence: TGTGCCAGCAGCCTAAGGACTAGCGGGAGGGACACAGATACGCAGTATTTT. It translates to CASSLRTSGRDTDTQYF.

The chain recombines TRBV27 with TRBJ2-5, with a weak D call TRBD2 (5 bases). The CDR3 extends over 14 amino acids. Trimming cost V 2 bases and J 7 bases, with 14 bases left between them. Germline CDR1 MNHEY, CDR2 SMNVEV (reference sequence). The CDR3 here is CASSLERPSGTQYF. The CDR3 coding sequence is TGTGCCAGCAGTTTAGAGCGCCCCAGCGGGACCCAGTACTTC.

The CDR3 DNA follows: TGTGCCAGCACCAGGGACAGGATGAACACTGAAGCTTTCTTT. The encoded protein is CASTRDRMNTEAFF. The chain recombines TRBV6-5 with TRBJ1-1, with 8 bases that match TRBD1. J gave up 0 bases and V 7 bases, and 4 bases lay outside the gene matches. CDR1 is MNHEY, CDR2 SVGAGI, per germline. There are 14 residues in the CDR3.